The 8 T cell receptor beta chains presented below share a single source sample, sequenced in a study of early T cells in non-severe SARS-CoV-2 infection. TCRdb fed the 5' RACE reads into MiXCR, producing one record per CDR3 protein. The sample yields about 27,000 distinct CDR3 sequences, 5.4% seen once. Sequencing input: whole blood. These receptor sequences come from an adult who was a healthcare worker with PCR-confirmed SARS-CoV-2 infection or an uninfected control (not recorded which).

The V gene is TRBV6-6, the J gene TRBJ2-5; D may be TRBD1 or TRBD2 (5 bases each). CDR3 length: 17 amino acids. Germline CDR1 and CDR2: MNHNY and SVGAGI (reference sequence). Trimming removed 0 bases at V and 3 bases at J, with 17 bases between. CDR3 coding DNA: TGTGCCAGCAGTTACTCGAGATTGCCACTAGGGGAAGAGACCCAGTACTTC. Protein sequence: CASSYSRLPLGEETQYF.

This clonotype was seen at least ten times. Written as DNA, the CDR3 is TGTGCCAGCAGCCCCGGGACTAGCGGCTCTCTAGCCAAAAACATTCAGTACTTC. It translates to CASSPGTSGSLAKNIQYF. This chain connects TRBV12-3 or TRBV12-4 to TRBJ2-4; 11 bases match TRBD2. There are 18 residues in the CDR3. The V and J ends lost 6 bases and 0 bases, in that order; junction bases with no gene match: 10.

This clonotype has at least ten counts. V is TRBV12-3 or TRBV12-4 and J is TRBJ1-2; D ambiguous. V shed 6 bases and J shed 4 bases, with 12 bases lying between them. The CDR3 loop spans 13 amino acids. The CDR3 is CASSLDGRYGYTF. In DNA, the CDR3 is TGTGCCAGCAGCTTGGACGGACGCTATGGCTACACCTTC.

The rearrangement links TRBV5-1 to TRBJ1-5; weak D call: TRBD1 (6 bases). Germline V gene sequence: CDR1 SGHRS, CDR2 YFSETQ. V shed 3 bases and J shed 4 bases, with 8 bases lying between them. CDR3 length: 13 residues. The CDR3 sequence is CASSSTGNQPQHF. In DNA, the CDR3 is TGCGCCAGCAGCTCGACAGGAAATCAGCCCCAGCATTTT.

In its sample, this clonotype was seen a few times. V is TRBV20-1 and J is TRBJ2-4; 7 nucleotides agree with TRBD2. Losses at the gene ends were 3 bases for V and 0 bases for J; bases not matched to a gene: 5. CDR3 length equals 15 residues. Germline V lookup: CDR1 DFQATT, CDR2 SNEGSKA (reference sequence). The CDR3 DNA follows: TGCAGTGCTAGGATGGGACTATTAGCCAAAAACATTCAGTACTTC. Its protein is CSARMGLLAKNIQYF.

The rearrangement links TRBV20-1 to TRBJ2-5; D not resolved. The ends were cut back, 1 base at V and 4 bases at J, with 4 bases in the middle. This CDR3 has 11 amino acids. Germline assignment: CDR1 DFQATT and CDR2 SNEGSKA (reference sequence). The chain's CDR3 is CSARAGETQYF. In DNA form, the CDR3 reads TGCAGTGCTAGAGCGGGAGAGACCCAGTACTTC.

The table lists this clonotype with a few counts. This chain connects TRBV7-2 to TRBJ1-2; D is unclear. V lost 1 base, J lost 1 base, and 16 bases lay in between. This CDR3 region has 17 residues. Germline assignment: CDR1 SGHTA and CDR2 FQGNSA. The DNA for the CDR3 is TGTGCCAGCAGCTTAGAAGCGCATGGCGGTTTTAACTATGGCTACACCTTC. This sequence encodes CASSLEAHGGFNYGYTF.

Ten or more counts support this clonotype. The rearrangement uses TRBV4-3 and TRBJ2-3, with D possibly TRBD2 on 5 matching bases. The CDR3 is made up of 15 amino acids. Germline loops: CDR1 LGHNA, CDR2 YSLEER. The ends were cut back, 7 bases at V and 3 bases at J, with 17 bases in the middle. CDR3 coding DNA: TGCGCCAGCAAACCCCTAGGAACTAGTACAGATACGCAGTATTTT. This encodes CASKPLGTSTDTQYF.